This section outlines one T cell receptor beta chain sequence together with its context. The data are from a study of blood T cell repertoires in COVID-19. CDR1 is MNHEY and CDR2 is SVGAGI in the germline V gene. V lost 6 bases, J lost 6 bases, and 1 base stayed unmatched. The CDR3 runs to 12 residues. The table came from immunoSEQ multiplex PCR; TCRdb's copy has only in-frame clones and leaves some out. This table holds roughly 230,000 clones, approximately 80% found once. The TCR sequence derives from a woman between 45 and 60 years old with acute or convalescent COVID-19. The sequencing sample was made of peripheral blood. The V gene is TRBV6-5, the J gene TRBJ1-2; 10 positions match TRBD1. The CDR3 loop is CASRGQGDGYTF. The CDR3 region has the DNA TGTGCCAGCAGAGGACAGGGGGATGGCTACACCTTC.